This TCR beta chain was found in a study of blood T cell repertoires in COVID-19. As for the study in general: PBMCs, B-cell-depleted T cells, or T cells provided the cDNA or gDNA that made up the material.

Germline CDR1 reads DFQATT; CDR2 reads SNEGSKA (reference sequence). CDR3 length: 18 amino acids. V lost 3 bases and J 0 bases, leaving 18 bases between the germline ends. Study processing details: From reference gene primer amplification, estimates of nucleated cell counts were derived. Some clones are missing from TCRdb's copy, which holds only in-frame ones; the method was immunoSEQ multiplex PCR. D and trimming were read from the DNA, whereas the V and J calls and clone size are those reported in that table. The sample has roughly 280,000 clones; about 90% are singletons. The rearrangement links TRBV20-1 to TRBJ2-6; the D gene is possibly TRBD2 (6 bases). What was sequenced was PBMCs or T cells enriched from blood (not recorded which). This TCR was recovered from a woman aged 55 to 70 who had recovered from COVID-19. The CDR3 reads CSASSFPGTYSGANVLTF. The DNA of the CDR3 is TGCAGTGCTAGTTCCTTTCCAGGGACTTACTCTGGGGCCAACGTCCTGACTTTC.